The rows below give T cell receptor beta chains drawn from one sample of a study of PD-1 blockade in classical Hodgkin lymphoma. Clones were read by immunoSEQ multiplex PCR, and TCRdb kept only the in-frame ones, dropping some. Seen here are about 15,000 clones, over 60% observed once, and the top ten hold 6% to 8.5%. The sequencing here drew on peripheral blood mononuclear cells (PBMCs), taken before the fourth cycle of nivolumab. These receptors all stem from a human donor with classical Hodgkin lymphoma. The CDR3 runs from the conserved cysteine through the conserved F or W. Size values are once, few and many counts, or a class for expanded clones, and some rows have none.

J gene	CDR3 length	V gene	clone size	CDR3 protein
TRBJ2-4	16	TRBV5-4	-	CASSLSLGQGKNIQYF
TRBJ2-1	17	TRBV7-9	-	CASSPPLAGGSYNEQFF
TRBJ2-2	15	TRBV28	few	CASSFGQGNTGELFF
TRBJ2-1	15	TRBV11-2	few	CASSFGSGRGNEQFF
TRBJ1-2	16	TRBV27	-	CASTPLSGETNYGYTF
TRBJ2-2	18	TRBV27	-	CASSSTRTSRRNTGELFF
TRBJ2-7	12	TRBV5-1	medium-sized	CASSLYDYEQYF
TRBJ1-1	13	TRBV2	medium-sized	CASSEPGDTEAFF
TRBJ1-2	13	TRBV28	once	CASSAGLVYGYTF
TRBJ2-4	12	TRBV11-3	few	CARPTASHIQYF
TRBJ1-5	12	TRBV7-2	-	CASSRGYQPQHF
TRBJ1-1	14	TRBV16	-	CASSQWQGNTEAFF
TRBJ2-5	17	TRBV5-5	once	CASRQGGTSGGGETQYF
TRBJ2-1	15	TRBV6-1	-	CASSELRGPYNEQFF
TRBJ2-3	13	TRBV27	-	CASSLTRMDTQYF
TRBJ2-2	17	TRBV4-1	-	CASSQQTPPGYTGELFF
TRBJ2-1	14	TRBV11-3	few	CASSYGTSGYEQFF
TRBJ1-6	15	TRBV6-5	-	CASSSDRERNSPLHF
TRBJ2-1	17	TRBV27	-	CASSIPDSYGSYNEQFF
TRBJ2-7	14	TRBV28	-	CASSLGGRGNEQYF
TRBJ2-7	14	TRBV29-1	-	CSVEAGQGTLVRYF
TRBJ2-7	15	TRBV7-3	-	CASSPSGTSAYEQYF
TRBJ2-5	15	TRBV5-1	-	CASSSSGRGQETQYF
TRBJ1-2	12	TRBV4-2	-	CASSQEPGGYTF
TRBJ2-7	13	TRBV28	-	CASSWGFDYEQYF
TRBJ2-3	13	TRBV12-5	medium-sized	CASGSNLADTQYF
TRBJ2-7	17	TRBV19	-	CASRKYPTNSGAYEQYF